This entry concerns a single TCR beta chain. This clone was found many times. The clone's antigen remains unknown. Read coverage stops 3 residues before the CDR3 terminus; the germline J gene supplies the remainder. From the cysteine up to the phenylalanine, the CDR3 has a length of 15 residues. Only the CDR3 bases that were read are kept: 36 of them, in frame from base 1. CDR1 and CDR2, looked up from the germline V gene, are KGHSH and LQKENI. V is trimmed back by 5 bases and J by 5 bases, and the junction contains 8 bases that no gene match accounts for. This specimen belongs to a study of T cell clonality in common variable immunodeficiency (dated by TCRdb to the mid-2010s). Here is what the overall study found, with its caveats: Correlations between repertoire features and clinical complications were limited by patient heterogeneity within the CVID cohort. Even though DNA input was the same, control samples had an average of around 81,000 unique sequences each, compared with roughly 30,000 in CVID samples. Healthy controls shared more TCRbeta clones with each other than CVID subjects shared among themselves (p < 0.0001). Reportedly, TCRbeta sequences from CVID had fewer deletions and N-nucleotide insertions, and highly modified clones with 13 or more V deletions were absent from CVID. According to the authors, finding the cause of the higher clonality in CVID would require sequencing the repertoires of T cell subpopulations. Compared with healthy controls, CVID subjects showed increased TCRbeta clonality (t-test p = 0.018), a feature most characteristic of about a third of subjects.

Most CVID patients and most healthy controls were of Caucasian heritage. Heparinized peripheral whole blood samples of roughly 5 to 9 ml were obtained from each donor. Genomic DNA from adults with common variable immune deficiency (CVID) and from healthy adult controls was used for sequencing of TCRbeta CDR3 repertoires. There were 22 healthy adult volunteers in the control group (around twelve female and some ten male), ranging in age from about 20 to 66 years, with a mean age of around 31. To isolate peripheral blood mononuclear cells, diluted blood was subjected to density centrifugation over Hypaque 1077 or Ficoll-Paque. Genomic DNA was extracted from unsorted mononuclear cells by Qiagen column purification or by a centrifugation-based method. CVID samples and control samples contributed equivalent amounts of genomic DNA as sequencing input. For every sample, a 60 bp segment covering the rearranged TCRbeta CDR3 region was amplified and then sequenced. TCRbeta amplification used the immunoSEQ assay, a bias-corrected multiplex PCR with high-throughput sequencing. Concerning the study's data processing: Every unique nucleotide sequence counted as a clone and was annotated with V, D and J genes, copy number and frequency. Sequences were labeled productive if in frame, and non-productive if out of frame or containing stop codons. As previously described, clonality was computed from Shannon's entropy. The predicted amino acid sequences of productive clones were used to derive mean CDR3 Kyte-Doolittle hydropathy. The R hclust function was used to hierarchically cluster scaled V gene usage with Manhattan distance and complete linkage. Sharing of clones by CDR3 amino acid sequence was evaluated by resampling 12 repertoires per group over 100 rounds. Repertoires were searched for fewer than 85 published EBV-specific and about 250 published CMV-specific TCRbeta sequences. A couple of CVID samples yielding fewer than 10,000 sequences were excluded from analysis, leaving approximately 40 CVID repertoires. The immuneACCESS repertoire file appears here via TCRdb, limited to in-frame rearrangements. These files lack a portion of the clones; in checked studies, under half of the deficit traces to unresolved V genes, and the cause of the others is not known. The V and J calls and the clone size are those of that table, but D and trimming were determined from the DNA. Across this sample, around 42,000 clones were tabulated and none appeared just once. Of the sample, 2.5% to 3% is held by the ten largest clones.

The chain is assembled from TRBV18 and TRBJ2-5; TRBD1 agrees with 10 junctional bases. Sequences were obtained from peripheral blood mononuclear cells. The receptor's source is a person aged 18 to 69 in good health. The CDR3 DNA, read in part, is TGTGCCAGCTCATCCGGGACAGGGGTCACTGAGACC. It translates to CASSSGTGVTET. The full CDR3 protein reads CASSSGTGVTETQYF.